Shown below are 23 T cell receptor beta chains from a single sample sequenced in a study of shared clonotypes between healthy human individuals. This table comes from immunoSEQ multiplex PCR, and its TCRdb copy is limited to in-frame clones, with some not included. The sample has over a million clones; less than 99% are singletons. The sample consisted of naive CD4+ T cells sorted from blood. As for subset: CD45RA+ positively selected. These receptors were taken from a man younger than 40 in good health.

This clone was counted once. V gene TRBV11-2 combines with J gene TRBJ1-5; 10 bases line up with TRBD1. CDR1 SGHAT and CDR2 FQNNGV come from the germline V gene. The CDR3 contains 15 residues. V was clipped by 5 bases and J by 3 bases; unmatched bases: 4. Here the CDR3 DNA reads TGTGCCAGCAGCCCTGACAGGGGGCCCAATCAGCCCCAGCATTTT. Protein: CASSPDRGPNQPQHF.

The J gene is TRBJ2-5, the V gene TRBV7-9; tentative D call: TRBD2 (6 bases). The CDR3 length is 16 residues. CDR1 and CDR2 (germline): SEHNR, FQNEAQ (reference sequence). V lost 4 bases to trimming and J lost 5 bases, with 20 bases between them. The CDR3 loop is CASSSAVAEWGETQYF. CDR3 in DNA: TGTGCCAGCAGCTCAGCGGTAGCGGAGTGGGGGGAGACCCAGTACTTC.

The chain uses TRBV5-4 and TRBJ2-1; 8 positions match TRBD1. Germline values: CDR1 SGHNT, CDR2 YYREEE (reference sequence). With 3 bases clipped from V and 6 bases from J, the junction kept 11 bases outside the gene matches. The CDR3 is made up of 16 amino acids. The CDR3 reads CASSSPGRGLRNEQFF. As DNA, the CDR3 is TGTGCCAGCAGCTCCCCCGGCAGGGGGCTACGCAATGAGCAGTTCTTC.

This sequence joins TRBV7-8 and TRBJ2-1; the D is unclear. This CDR3 contains 16 residues. The V gene's germline CDR1 is SGHVS and CDR2 FQNEAQ. V lost 3 bases and J lost 3, with 15 bases in between. CDR3 loop: CASSFIVPRSYNEQFF. The CDR3 DNA follows: TGTGCCAGCAGCTTCATTGTCCCCCGTAGCTACAATGAGCAGTTCTTC. The variable domain in full, completed from reference TRBV7-8 and TRBJ2-1, reads GAGVSQSPRYKVAKRGQDVALRCDPISGHVSLFWYQQALGQGPEFLTYFQNEAQLDKSGLPSDRFFAERPEGSVSTLKIQRTQQEDSAVYLCASSFIVPRSYNEQFFGPGTRLTVL.

This clone showed up just once. The chain has TRBV5-4 and TRBJ2-1, with D possibly matching TRBD1 (6 bases). The CDR3 runs to 16 residues. Between the trimmed V and J ends, which lost 3 bases and 0 bases, there was a span of 13 bases. The germline gives CDR1 SGHNT, CDR2 YYREEE (reference sequence). This CDR3 is CASSSLTGSSYNEQFF. The CDR3 DNA is TGTGCCAGCAGCTCCTTAACAGGGAGCTCCTACAATGAGCAGTTCTTC.

V and J are TRBV7-7 and TRBJ2-7, with TRBD2 matching over 9 bases. The CDR3 covers 15 residues. The junction had 5 bases not matched to a gene; V was cut back by 1 base and J by 4 bases. Germline V CDR1 and CDR2: SSHAT, FNYEAQ (reference sequence). The DNA of the CDR3 is TGTGCCAGCAGCTTAGAATCTAGCGGGGCGTACGAGCAGTACTTC. This sequence encodes CASSLESSGAYEQYF.

The chain combines TRBV10-3 with TRBJ1-2, with no clear D. The CDR3 consists of 14 residues. Trimming cost V 3 bases and J 8 bases, with 16 bases left between them. From germline, CDR1 is ENHRY and CDR2 SYGVKD. The DNA for the CDR3 is TGTGCCATCAGTGAATCAGTCTCCCCTGGCGGCTACACCTTC. Translated: CAISESVSPGGYTF.

V and J are TRBV18 and TRBJ2-1, with 14 bases identical to TRBD2. V lost 3 bases, J lost 8 bases, and 12 bases stayed unmatched. Germline CDR1 and CDR2: KGHSH and LQKENI. The CDR3 length is 18 residues. CDR3 DNA sequence: TGTGCCAGCTCACCCCTCCCCGCGACTAGCGGGAGGGGGGATGAGCAGTTCTTC. Amino acid sequence: CASSPLPATSGRGDEQFF.

This chain joins TRBV30 and TRBJ1-2; no clear D. Germline loops: CDR1 GTSNPN, CDR2 SVGIG (reference sequence). Trimming pared 5 bases from V and 4 bases from J, leaving 11 bases between. The CDR3 is 12 residues long. CDR3 in DNA: TGTGCCTGGGCGCAAACTGGCTATGGCTACACCTTC. This sequence encodes CAWAQTGYGYTF.

For this clone: One end of the junction fails to match germline, which may point to a read error. The chain has TRBV7-7 and TRBJ2-2, with 9 bases identical to TRBD2. Germline V gives CDR1 SSHAT, CDR2 FNYEAQ (reference sequence). The CDR3 is made up of 18 amino acids. CDR3 in DNA: TGTGCTAGCAGCCCGGATATAAAACTAGCGGGGAACACCGGGGAGCTGTTTTTT. Translating gives CASSPDIKLAGNTGELFF.

The chain couples TRBV11-2 to TRBJ2-3; either TRBD1 or TRBD2 may fit D (5 bases each). Germline CDR1 and CDR2: SGHAT and FQNNGV. V lost 4 bases and J lost 9, with 11 bases in between. This CDR3 is 12 amino acids long. CDR3 sequence: CASSSYGATQYF. CDR3 DNA: TGTGCCAGCAGCTCTTACGGGGCGACGCAGTATTTT.

The chain recombines TRBV11-2 with TRBJ2-4; perhaps D is TRBD1 or TRBD2 (7 bases each). Germline values: CDR1 SGHAT, CDR2 FQNNGV. V dropped 5 bases and J dropped 6 bases, with 23 bases sitting between them. The CDR3 is 17 amino acids. The CDR3 DNA sequence: TGTGCCAGCAGCACCCGGAGGGGGCGGGAGCGTAGAAACATTCAGTACTTC. This gives the protein CASSTRRGRERRNIQYF. Complete variable domain (other parts from reference TRBV11-2 and TRBJ2-4): EAGVAQSPRYKIIEKRQSVAFWCNPISGHATLYWYQQILGQGPKLLIQFQNNGVVDDSQLPKDRFSAERLKGVDSTLKIQPAKLEDSAVYLCASSTRRGRERRNIQYFGAGTRLSVL.

The genes are TRBV13 and TRBJ2-5; 12 nucleotides match TRBD2. Germline CDR1 is PRHDT and CDR2 is FYEKMQ (reference sequence). J was trimmed by 1 base and V by 5 bases; bases with no gene match: 5. CDR3 length: 16 residues. The CDR3 reads CASSRPGLAGQETQYF. The CDR3 region has the DNA TGTGCCAGCAGCAGGCCGGGACTAGCGGGCCAAGAGACCCAGTACTTC.

The chain uses TRBV27 and TRBJ1-1, with D unresolved. The CDR3 sequence is 15 residues long. The germline gives CDR1 MNHEY, CDR2 SMNVEV (reference sequence). V was trimmed by 2 bases and J by 1 base, leaving 11 bases between them. CDR3 sequence reads: CASSLTGLRNTEAFF. The CDR3 coding sequence is TGTGCCAGCAGTTTAACCGGCCTTCGGAACACTGAAGCTTTCTTT.

This clone was counted once. This chain connects TRBV2 to TRBJ2-1; D remains unclear. V lost 5 bases and J 6 bases, leaving 5 bases between the germline ends. This CDR3 is built from 11 residues. Germline V lookup: CDR1 SNHLY, CDR2 FYNNEI. The CDR3 bases are TGTGCCAGCAGTCGCCCCAATGAGCAGTTCTTC. Translated, it gives CASSRPNEQFF. Using reference TRBV2 and TRBJ2-1 for the parts outside the CDR3, the full variable domain is EPEVTQTPSHQVTQMGQEVILRCVPISNHLYFYWYRQILGQKVEFLVSFYNNEISEKSEIFDDQFSVERPDGSNFTLKIRSTKLEDSAMYFCASSRPNEQFFGPGTRLTVL.

J is TRBJ2-1 and V is TRBV7-2; D gene uncertain. Germline V gene data show CDR1 as SGHTA and CDR2 as FQGNSA. The CDR3 has 13 residues. V shed 0 bases and J shed 8 bases, with 8 bases lying between them. The CDR3 DNA reads as TGTGCCAGCAGCTTAGCACGCGGCGATGAGCAGTTCTTC. This sequence encodes CASSLARGDEQFF.

Turning to this clone: In the same sample, other DNA sequences code for this CDR3. The V gene is TRBV6-5, the J gene TRBJ1-5; D uncertain. This CDR3 is 14 amino acids long. Trimming cost V 2 bases and J 4 bases, with 9 bases left between them. CDR1 is MNHEY, CDR2 SVGAGI, per germline. CDR3 loop: CASSYGVGNQPQHF. The CDR3 DNA follows: TGTGCCAGCAGTTACGGGGTTGGTAATCAGCCCCAGCATTTT.

The chain uses TRBV6-1 and TRBJ2-6; weak D call: TRBD2 (5 bases). Per germline, CDR1 MNHNS and CDR2 SASEGT. CDR3 size: 16 residues. Trimming took off 3 bases at V and 2 bases at J, with 11 bases between the two ends. The CDR3 region is CASSDRGSPGANVLTF. CDR3 DNA sequence: TGTGCCAGCAGTGATAGAGGGTCCCCTGGGGCCAACGTCCTGACTTTC.

The CDR3 DNA sequence: TGTGCCAGCAGCTGGGGACGGATGAACACTGAAGCTTTCTTT. Translated, it gives CASSWGRMNTEAFF. The rearrangement links TRBV5-6 to TRBJ1-1; D may be TRBD1 (5 bases). Germline loops: CDR1 SGHDT, CDR2 YYEEEE. V lost 3 bases, J lost 0 bases, and 9 bases lay in between. The CDR3 has 14 residues.

The chain couples TRBV6-1 to TRBJ2-7, with TRBD1 matching 7 bases. CDR3 length: 14 residues. CDR1 MNHNS and CDR2 SASEGT come from the germline V gene. V was pared by 7 bases and J by 1 base, with 7 bases of the junction left unmatched. CDR3: CASTPLTGSYEQYF. The CDR3 DNA reads as TGTGCCAGCACCCCGTTGACAGGGTCCTACGAGCAGTACTTC.

V is TRBV5-1 and J is TRBJ1-1; D uncertain. Germline assignment: CDR1 SGHRS and CDR2 YFSETQ. The CDR3 length is 13 residues. V was cut by 7 bases and J by 1 base, with 11 bases left in between. As DNA, the CDR3 is TGCGCCAGCGCGGAGGACGGGAACACTGAAGCTTTCTTT. Its translation: CASAEDGNTEAFF.

The chain is built from TRBV27 and TRBJ2-1; possibly TRBD2 for D (6 bases). V gave up 6 bases and J gave up 8 bases, with 14 bases separating them. Per germline, CDR1 MNHEY and CDR2 SMNVEV (reference sequence). The CDR3 runs to 13 residues. This chain's CDR3 is CASSPREYDEQFF. Here the CDR3 DNA reads TGTGCCAGCAGCCCACGGGAGTACGATGAGCAGTTCTTC.

This rearrangement joins TRBV7-9 to TRBJ1-1; 7 bases are shared with TRBD1. From germline, CDR1 is SEHNR and CDR2 FQNEAQ (reference sequence). The CDR3 is 15 amino acids. The chain's CDR3 is CAESPPGQANTEAFF. The CDR3 region has the DNA TGTGCAGAATCCCCCCCAGGACAGGCGAACACTGAAGCTTTCTTT.